Listed here is a single T cell receptor (beta chain). Its antigen is as yet unknown. This specimen comes from a study of T-cell memory formation after mild COVID-19. Study results and caveats: Of the contracting clones, CD4+ ones lay mainly in CM and EM, and CD8+ ones in EMRA.

UMIs and sample barcodes were carried by the TCR alpha and TCR beta cDNA libraries that 5'RACE produced using constant-segment primers. Via MiXCR, TCRdb re-called the 5' RACE reads, giving one row per CDR3 protein. The sample includes approximately 100,000 distinct CDR3 sequences, about a sixth seen only once; the top ten take 28%. Sequenced sample: PBMCs or a T cell subset sorted from them (not recorded which). The source of this sequence is an adult woman who had mild COVID-19 (a few samples of this study predate the infection). Cell type and time point are not known.

The CDR3 reads CASSLAETYNEQFF. The CDR3 DNA reads as TGCGCCAGCAGCTTGGCGGAGACCTACAATGAGCAGTTCTTC. This chain uses TRBV5-1 with TRBJ2-1; D call uncertain. This CDR3 has 14 residues. With 0 bases removed from V and 2 bases from J, the gap between germline ends came to 6 bases. The germline gives CDR1 SGHRS, CDR2 YFSETQ.